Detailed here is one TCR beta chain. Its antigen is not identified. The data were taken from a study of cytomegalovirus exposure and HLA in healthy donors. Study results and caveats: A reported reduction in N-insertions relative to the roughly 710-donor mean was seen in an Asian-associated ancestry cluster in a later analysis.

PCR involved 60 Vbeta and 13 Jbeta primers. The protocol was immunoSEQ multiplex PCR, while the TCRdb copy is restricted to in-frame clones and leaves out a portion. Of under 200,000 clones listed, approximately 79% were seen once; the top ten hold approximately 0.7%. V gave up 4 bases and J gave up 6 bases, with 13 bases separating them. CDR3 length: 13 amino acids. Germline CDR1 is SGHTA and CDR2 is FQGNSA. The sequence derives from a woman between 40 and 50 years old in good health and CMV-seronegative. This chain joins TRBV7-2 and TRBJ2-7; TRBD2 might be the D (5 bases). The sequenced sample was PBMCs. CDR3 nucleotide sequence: TGTGCCAGCAGCTCTACATATCGGGGCGAGCAGTACTTC. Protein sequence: CASSSTYRGEQYF.